The source of this T cell receptor beta chain is a study of blood T cell repertoires in COVID-19. Study-wide context: Sites across the United States, Italy and Spain contributed samples from acute and convalescent COVID-19.

Turning to this clone: Other DNA sequences in the sample encode the same CDR3.

Enrolled during active infection, Seattle patients were then followed longitudinally. The V end was cut by 4 bases, the J end by 4 bases, with 13 bases between. CDR3 length equals 14 residues. Germline V gene sequence: CDR1 MNHEY, CDR2 SMNVEV (reference sequence). In the authors' methods: From reference gene primer amplification, estimates of nucleated cell counts were derived. TCRdb's copy holds only in-frame clones and misses some; the assay was immunoSEQ multiplex PCR. From that table come the V and J calls and clone size; the DNA was used to work out D and trimming. The sample shows roughly 64,000 clones, around 82% of them seen only once.

This receptor was obtained from a man in his 60s with COVID-19, enrolled during active disease. Sequencing was carried out using peripheral blood. This chain uses TRBV27 with TRBJ1-1, with a possible D match to TRBD1 (6 bases). CDR3 in DNA: TGTGCCAGCAGTTCCTACAGGGTAGGCACTGAAGCTTTCTTT. Its translation is CASSSYRVGTEAFF.